This TCR beta chain derives from a study of blood T cell repertoires in COVID-19. Study-level information: Sites in the United States, Italy and Spain provided acute and convalescent COVID-19 samples. From T cells, B-cell-depleted T cells, or PBMCs came the material, which was cDNA or gDNA.

CDR1 is SGHAT, CDR2 FQNNGV, per germline. The length of the CDR3 is 16 residues. Trimming at V came to 0 bases and at J to 8 bases, leaving 9 bases not matched to a gene. Original processing notes: Reference gene primer amplification gave estimated nucleated cell counts. Data came from immunoSEQ multiplex PCR; TCRdb stores just in-frame clones and leaves some out. That table is the source of V, J and clone size, and D and trimming were worked out from the DNA. This table holds around 30,000 clones, roughly 82% found once. The rearrangement joins TRBV11-2 to TRBJ2-3; 9 nucleotides agree with TRBD2. Sequenced: peripheral blood. The sequence was obtained from a human donor in a cohort sampled during active COVID-19. CDR3 DNA: TGTGCCAGCAGCTTAGATACGGGCGGGGGGGCACGTACGCAGTATTTT. It encodes CASSLDTGGGARTQYF. The full variable domain, rest sourced from reference TRBV11-2 and TRBJ2-3, is EAGVAQSPRYKIIEKRQSVAFWCNPISGHATLYWYQQILGQGPKLLIQFQNNGVVDDSQLPKDRFSAERLKGVDSTLKIQPAKLEDSAVYLCASSLDTGGGARTQYFGPGTRLTVL.